The 18 T cell receptor beta chains given below trace back to one sample, sequenced in a study of CD8+ T cells in alopecia areata. Specimens obtained from alopecia areata patients comprised lesional scalp punch biopsies and peripheral blood. cDNA reverse transcribed from extracted RNA served as the sequencing template. The protocol was immunoSEQ multiplex PCR, while the TCRdb copy is restricted to in-frame clones and leaves out a portion. The table lists 7,500 to 8,000 clones, nearly 70% of them singletons. This sample comprised skin, obtained at week 0. The source of these receptors is a human donor with alopecia areata.

The chain links TRBV10-1 to TRBJ2-2; TRBD1 aligns across 7 bases. Germline-derived CDR1 and CDR2 are WNHNN and SYGVQD (reference sequence). The J segment lost 2 bases and the V segment lost 6 bases, leaving 6 bases of the junction unmatched. This CDR3 region has 15 residues. CDR3 sequence: CASRPGQSNTGELFF. The CDR3, as DNA: TGCGCCAGCAGACCGGGACAGAGTAACACCGGGGAGCTGTTTTTT.

The CDR3 loop is CASSLYLQTITDTQYF. DNA of the CDR3: TGTGCCAGCAGCCTCTATCTACAGACAATCACAGATACGCAGTATTTT. The V gene is TRBV16, the J gene TRBJ2-3, with D unresolved. The CDR3 runs 16 residues. The V and J ends lost 4 bases and 2 bases respectively, with 16 bases between them. CDR1 and CDR2 (germline): KGHSY, FQNENV. The whole variable domain, remainder taken from reference TRBV16 and TRBJ2-3, is GEEVAQTPKHLVRGEGQKAKLYCAPIKGHSYVFWYQQVLKNEFKFLISFQNENVFDETGMPKERFSAKCLPNSPCSLEIQATKLEDSAVYFCASSLYLQTITDTQYFGPGTRLTVL.

The chain recombines TRBV18 with TRBJ2-2, with a possible D match to TRBD2 (6 bases). CDR1 and CDR2 (germline): KGHSH, LQKENI. The V gene lost 0 bases and the J gene lost 4 bases, with 15 bases spanning the gap. The CDR3 covers 17 residues. The CDR3, as DNA: TGTGCCAGCTCACCACCGGGCTTCACGCGGGGCACCGGGGAGCTGTTTTTT. This gives the protein CASSPPGFTRGTGELFF.

The chain has TRBV6-5 and TRBJ1-1; D unclear. Germline CDR1 reads MNHEY; CDR2 reads SVGAGI. Trimming pared 5 bases from V and 5 bases from J, leaving 9 bases between. This CDR3 has 12 amino acids. The CDR3, as DNA: TGTGCCAGCAGTACGCGGAGAACTGAAGCTTTCTTT. Translating it yields CASSTRRTEAFF.

The chain carries TRBV5-1 and TRBJ1-1, with 7 bases fitting TRBD1. The germline V gene has CDR1 SGHRS and CDR2 YFSETQ. V shed 3 bases and J 1 base; nucleotides not matched to a gene: 3. The CDR3 runs to 14 residues. The chain's CDR3 is CASSSGQSNTEAFF. CDR3 nucleotides: TGCGCCAGCAGCTCGGGACAGTCGAACACTGAAGCTTTCTTT.

The gene calls are TRBV19 and TRBJ2-4; 7 bases are shared with TRBD1. The germline CDR1 and CDR2 sequences are LNHDA and SQIVND (reference sequence). V lost 7 bases and J lost 2; bases outside the gene matches: 11. This CDR3 comprises 16 residues. The CDR3 DNA follows: TGTGCCAGTACCCGAGGGACAGCAAGTTCCAAAAACATTCAGTACTTC. It translates to CASTRGTASSKNIQYF. Together with reference TRBV19 and TRBJ2-4, the CDR3 gives the full variable domain: DGGITQSPKYLFRKEGQNVTLSCEQNLNHDAMYWYRQDPGQGLRLIYYSQIVNDFQKGDIAEGYSVSREKKESFPLTVTSAQKNPTAFYLCASTRGTASSKNIQYFGAGTRLSVL.

The chain carries TRBV19 and TRBJ1-6; TRBD1 might be the D (5 bases). V gave up 6 bases and J gave up 9 bases, with 15 bases separating them. There are 14 residues in the CDR3. Germline-derived CDR1 and CDR2 are LNHDA and SQIVND (reference sequence). This CDR3 is CASRLGRDGSPLHF. CDR3 bases: TGTGCCAGTAGGTTGGGACGTGATGGTTCACCCCTCCACTTT.

V usage is TRBV6-6 and J usage is TRBJ1-5, with 7 bases aligning to TRBD1. The CDR3 is 15 amino acids. The J segment lost 0 bases and the V segment lost 6 bases, leaving 5 bases of the junction unmatched. CDR1 MNHNY and CDR2 SVGAGI come from the germline V gene (reference sequence). The CDR3 nucleotides are TGTGCCAGCAGCATAAGACAGGGTAGCAATCAGCCCCAGCATTTT. Its protein product is CASSIRQGSNQPQHF.

The chain's CDR3 is CASSQGLASNEQYF. The CDR3 nucleotides are TGCGCCAGCAGCCAAGGGCTAGCTAGTAACGAGCAGTACTTC. The V gene is TRBV4-3, the J gene TRBJ2-7, with TRBD2 as a possible D gene (5 bases). This CDR3 contains 14 residues. Germline V CDR1 and CDR2: LGHNA, YSLEER. V lost 1 base, J lost 5 bases, and 12 bases lay in between.

A note on this clone: The same CDR3 can be traced to other DNA sequences in this sample. The V gene is TRBV30, the J gene TRBJ2-1, with TRBD2 identical over 9 bases. The CDR3 is made up of 14 amino acids. Germline loops: CDR1 GTSNPN, CDR2 SVGIG (reference sequence). J lost 7 bases, V lost 0 bases, and 4 bases had no gene match. The CDR3 sequence: CAWSVGGGGNEQFF. CDR3 DNA sequence: TGTGCCTGGAGTGTAGGCGGGGGGGGGAATGAGCAGTTCTTC.

The chain uses TRBV30 and TRBJ2-3, with TRBD2 matching over 11 bases. The CDR3 runs 13 residues. V trimming: 4 bases; J trimming: 3 bases; junction bases outside the gene matches: 0. Per the germline V gene, CDR1 is GTSNPN and CDR2 is SVGIG (reference sequence). Written as DNA, the CDR3 is TGTGCCTGGACTAGCGGGGGGACAGATACGCAGTATTTT. Its translation: CAWTSGGTDTQYF.

This clone is hyperexpanded by share. This chain links TRBV7-8 with TRBJ2-5; unclear D gene. The germline V gene has CDR1 SGHVS and CDR2 FQNEAQ. The CDR3 runs 12 residues. Trimming removed 2 bases from V and 2 bases from J, with 3 bases in between. CDR3 region: CASSLYQETQYF. CDR3 bases: TGTGCCAGCAGCTTATATCAAGAGACCCAGTACTTC.

The chain links TRBV27 to TRBJ2-7, with 7 bases identical to TRBD2. This CDR3 comprises 15 residues. Trimming removed 2 bases from V and 3 bases from J; junction bases left unmatched: 7. In germline, CDR1 is MNHEY, CDR2 SMNVEV (reference sequence). The CDR3: CASSLEAGPHYEQYF. CDR3 coding DNA: TGTGCCAGCAGTTTAGAAGCGGGACCACACTACGAGCAGTACTTC.

This rearrangement joins TRBV7-9 to TRBJ1-1, with D uncertain. The germline V and J ends were trimmed by 3 bases and 2 bases, with 10 bases remaining between them. In germline, CDR1 is SEHNR, CDR2 FQNEAQ (reference sequence). The CDR3 is made up of 14 amino acids. Here the CDR3 DNA reads TGTGCCAGCAGCTTGGGCCCTGTTAACACTGAAGCTTTCTTT. This codes for CASSLGPVNTEAFF.

This clone is labeled as medium-sized. This CDR3 is also generated by other DNA sequences in the sample. The V and J genes are TRBV6-1 and TRBJ2-2, with D uncertain. The CDR3 is 13 residues long. Trimming stripped 6 bases from V and 1 base from J, with 6 bases between. Germline V gene data show CDR1 as MNHNS and CDR2 as SASEGT. The CDR3 loop is CASRTLNTGELFF. Here the CDR3 DNA reads TGTGCCAGCAGGACATTGAACACCGGGGAGCTGTTTTTT.

This clone was counted a few times. This rearrangement joins TRBV4-3 to TRBJ1-5; D gene unclear. Trimming removed 0 bases at V and 0 bases at J, with 6 bases between. The CDR3 runs 15 residues. Germline V gives CDR1 LGHNA, CDR2 YSLEER. The CDR3 DNA reads TGCGCCAGCAGCCAAGATCGGGGTAGCAATCAGCCCCAGCATTTT. Amino acid sequence: CASSQDRGSNQPQHF.

The genes are TRBV29-1 and TRBJ2-2; either TRBD1 or TRBD2 may fit D (6 bases each). V shed 6 bases and J shed 0 bases, with 14 bases lying between them. The germline gives CDR1 SQVTM, CDR2 ANQGSEA. The length of the CDR3 is 15 residues. CDR3 nucleotides: TGCAGCGTGCCCCGGGGGCCTGCGAACACCGGGGAGCTGTTTTTT. It codes for CSVPRGPANTGELFF.

The chain combines TRBV7-2 with TRBJ2-5; D possibly corresponds to TRBD2 (5 bases). Germline V CDR1 and CDR2: SGHTA, FQGNSA. The CDR3 runs to 14 residues. V gave up 1 base and J gave up 2 bases, with 8 bases separating them. As DNA, the CDR3 is TGTGCCAGCAGCTTAGGGACTTTTCAAGAGACCCAGTACTTC. Residues: CASSLGTFQETQYF.